The 5 T cell receptor beta chains listed next were all sequenced from one sample in a study of patients and donors after allogeneic stem cell transplantation. TCRdb itself ran the RT-PCR reads through MiXCR, one entry per CDR3 protein. The sample contains about 40,000 distinct CDR3 sequences, roughly 29% of which appear only once. Sequenced input: blood, either unsorted or a sorted T cell fraction (not recorded which). These receptors originate from a human donor who was either an allogeneic HSCT recipient or a stem cell or donor lymphocyte infusion donor (not recorded which). It is not recorded whose cells these are; they may come from a transplant donor.

The chain has TRBV14 and TRBJ1-1, with a tentative D call TRBD1 (5 bases). V lost 3 bases and J 4 bases, leaving 9 bases between the germline ends. The length of the CDR3 is 13 residues. CDR1 is SGHDN, CDR2 FVKESK, per germline. CDR3 protein: CASSQAGFTEAFF. The DNA of the CDR3 is TGTGCCAGCAGCCAGGCAGGGTTCACTGAAGCTTTCTTT.

Ten or more counts support this clonotype. The V call is TRBV5-4, the J call TRBJ1-4, with TRBD1 matching 8 bases. The CDR3 spans 16 residues. From germline, CDR1 is SGHNT and CDR2 YYREEE (reference sequence). The V and J ends lost 1 base and 0 bases, in that order; junction bases with no gene match: 2. CDR3 nucleotide sequence: TGTGCCAGCAGCTTGCAGGGGGCAGCAACTAATGAAAAACTGTTTTTT. It encodes CASSLQGAATNEKLFF.

This clonotype was found a few times. V is TRBV30 and J is TRBJ1-4; TRBD1 might be the D (5 bases). The germline CDR1 and CDR2 sequences are GTSNPN and SVGIG (reference sequence). V shed 4 bases and J shed 9 bases, with 15 bases lying between them. The CDR3 is 13 residues long. CDR3 nucleotide sequence: TGTGCCTGGACCCCATCCAGGGTACAAAAACTGTTTTTT. It specifies CAWTPSRVQKLFF.

This chain connects TRBV12-3 or TRBV12-4 to TRBJ1-1; 7 bases are shared with TRBD1. V dropped 5 bases and J dropped 1; count of bases not matched to a gene: 10. There are 16 residues in the CDR3. CDR3 bases: TGTGCCAGCAGTGACAGGGTAGGTCGGGAGAACACTGAAGCTTTCTTT. Translated, it gives CASSDRVGRENTEAFF.

This clonotype was counted between two and nine times. The chain carries TRBV9 and TRBJ1-2; 7 positions match TRBD1. CDR1 SGDLS and CDR2 YYNGEE come from the germline V gene. This CDR3 contains 15 residues. Trimming at V came to 1 base and at J to 3 bases, leaving 6 bases not matched to a gene. The CDR3 is CASSVSDRVYYGYTF. CDR3 DNA: TGTGCCAGCAGCGTATCCGACAGGGTGTACTATGGCTACACCTTC.